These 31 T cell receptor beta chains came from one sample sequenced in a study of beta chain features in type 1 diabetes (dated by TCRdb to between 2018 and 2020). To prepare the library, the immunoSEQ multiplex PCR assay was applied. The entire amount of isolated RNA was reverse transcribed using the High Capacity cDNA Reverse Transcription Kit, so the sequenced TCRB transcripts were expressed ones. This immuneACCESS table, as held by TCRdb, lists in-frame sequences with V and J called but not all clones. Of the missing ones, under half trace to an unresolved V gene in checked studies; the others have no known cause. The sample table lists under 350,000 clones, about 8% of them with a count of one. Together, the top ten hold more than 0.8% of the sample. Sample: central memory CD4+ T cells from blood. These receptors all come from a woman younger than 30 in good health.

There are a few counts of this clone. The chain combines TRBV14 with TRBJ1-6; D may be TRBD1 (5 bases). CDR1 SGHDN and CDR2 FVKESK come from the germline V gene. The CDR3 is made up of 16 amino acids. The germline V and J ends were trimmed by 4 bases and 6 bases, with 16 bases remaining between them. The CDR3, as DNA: TGTGCCAGCAGCCGTAAGGGGAGGTTCGCTAATTCACCCCTCCACTTT. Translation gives CASSRKGRFANSPLHF.

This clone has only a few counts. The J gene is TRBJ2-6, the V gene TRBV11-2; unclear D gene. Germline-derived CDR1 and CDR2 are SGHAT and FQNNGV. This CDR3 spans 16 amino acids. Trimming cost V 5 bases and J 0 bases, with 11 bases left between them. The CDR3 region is CASSPQTGSGANVLTF. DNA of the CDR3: TGTGCCAGCAGCCCCCAGACCGGCTCTGGGGCCAACGTCCTGACTTTC.

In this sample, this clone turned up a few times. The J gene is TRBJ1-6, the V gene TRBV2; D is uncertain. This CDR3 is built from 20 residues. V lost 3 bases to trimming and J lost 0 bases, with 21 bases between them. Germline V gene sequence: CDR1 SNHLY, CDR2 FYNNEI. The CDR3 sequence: CASSETDSTGGSSYNSPLHF. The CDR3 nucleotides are TGTGCCAGCAGTGAGACGGACTCCACGGGAGGAAGCTCCTATAATTCACCCCTCCACTTT. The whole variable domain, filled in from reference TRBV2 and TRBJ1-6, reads EPEVTQTPSHQVTQMGQEVILRCVPISNHLYFYWYRQILGQKVEFLVSFYNNEISEKSEIFDDQFSVERPDGSNFTLKIRSTKLEDSAMYFCASSETDSTGGSSYNSPLHFGNGTRLTVT.

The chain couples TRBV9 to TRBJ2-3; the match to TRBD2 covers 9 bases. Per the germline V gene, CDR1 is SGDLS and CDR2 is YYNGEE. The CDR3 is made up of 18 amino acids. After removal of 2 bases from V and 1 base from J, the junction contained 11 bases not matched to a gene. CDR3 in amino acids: CASSVVGIAGDRTDTQYF. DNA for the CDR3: TGTGCCAGCAGCGTTGTAGGAATAGCGGGGGACCGCACAGATACGCAGTATTTT.

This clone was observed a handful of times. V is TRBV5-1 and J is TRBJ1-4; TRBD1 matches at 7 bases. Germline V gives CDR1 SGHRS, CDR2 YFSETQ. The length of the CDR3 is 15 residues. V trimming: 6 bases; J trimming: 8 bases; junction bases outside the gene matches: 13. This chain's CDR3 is CASIDRAGSGEKLFF. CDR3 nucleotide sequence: TGCGCCAGCATTGACAGGGCGGGGTCGGGAGAAAAACTGTTTTTT.

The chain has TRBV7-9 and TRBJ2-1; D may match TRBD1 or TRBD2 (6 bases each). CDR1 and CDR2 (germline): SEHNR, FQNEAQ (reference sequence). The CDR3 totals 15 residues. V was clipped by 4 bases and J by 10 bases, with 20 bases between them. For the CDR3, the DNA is TGTGCCAGCAGCTGGACATTTCCGGGGGCAGGCGAGCAGTTCTTC. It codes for CASSWTFPGAGEQFF.

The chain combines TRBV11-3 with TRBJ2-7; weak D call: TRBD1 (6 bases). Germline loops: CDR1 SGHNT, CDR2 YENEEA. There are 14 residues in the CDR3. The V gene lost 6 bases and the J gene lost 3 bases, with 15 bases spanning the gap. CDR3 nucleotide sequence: TGTGCCAGCAGTTATACAGGGTCCTACTACGAGCAGTACTTC. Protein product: CASSYTGSYYEQYF.

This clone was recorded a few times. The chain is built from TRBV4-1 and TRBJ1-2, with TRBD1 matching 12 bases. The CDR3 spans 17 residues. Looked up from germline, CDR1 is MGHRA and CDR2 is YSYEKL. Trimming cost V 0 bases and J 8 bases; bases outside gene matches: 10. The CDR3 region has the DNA TGCGCCAGCAGCCAAGACCCGGGGACAGGGGGCAGGTGGGGCTACACCTTC. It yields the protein CASSQDPGTGGRWGYTF.

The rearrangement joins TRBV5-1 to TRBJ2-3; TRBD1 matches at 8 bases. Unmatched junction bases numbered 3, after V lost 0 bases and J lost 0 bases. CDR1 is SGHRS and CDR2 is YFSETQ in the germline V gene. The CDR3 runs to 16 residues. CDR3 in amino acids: CASSLGTGRSTDTQYF. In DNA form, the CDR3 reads TGCGCCAGCAGCTTGGGGACAGGGCGAAGCACAGATACGCAGTATTTT. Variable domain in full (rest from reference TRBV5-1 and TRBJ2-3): KAGVTQTPRYLIKTRGQQVTLSCSPISGHRSVSWYQQTPGQGLQFLFEYFSETQRNKGNFPGRFSGRQFSNSRSEMNVSTLELGDSALYLCASSLGTGRSTDTQYFGPGTRLTVL.

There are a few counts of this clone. The CDR3 region has the DNA TGTGCCACCAGCAGATACTCAGGGGATGGCTACACCTTC. Translated: CATSRYSGDGYTF. This chain uses TRBV15 with TRBJ1-2; a weak D match, TRBD1 (6 bases). The CDR3 loop spans 13 amino acids. Germline lookup yields CDR1 LNHNV and CDR2 YYDKDF (reference sequence). V lost 2 bases and J 6 bases, leaving 10 bases between the germline ends.

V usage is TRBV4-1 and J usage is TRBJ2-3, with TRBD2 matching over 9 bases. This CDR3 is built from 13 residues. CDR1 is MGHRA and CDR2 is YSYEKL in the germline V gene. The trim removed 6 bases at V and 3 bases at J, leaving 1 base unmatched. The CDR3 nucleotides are TGCGCCAGCAGGAGCGGGGGGACAGATACGCAGTATTTT. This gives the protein CASRSGGTDTQYF.

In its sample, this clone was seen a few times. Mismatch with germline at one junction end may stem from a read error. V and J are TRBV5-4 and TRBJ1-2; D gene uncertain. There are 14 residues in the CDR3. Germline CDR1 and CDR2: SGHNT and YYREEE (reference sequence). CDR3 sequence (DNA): TGCGCCAGCAGCCAGACCCGCCGTAACTATGGCTACACCTTC. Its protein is CASSQTRRNYGYTF.

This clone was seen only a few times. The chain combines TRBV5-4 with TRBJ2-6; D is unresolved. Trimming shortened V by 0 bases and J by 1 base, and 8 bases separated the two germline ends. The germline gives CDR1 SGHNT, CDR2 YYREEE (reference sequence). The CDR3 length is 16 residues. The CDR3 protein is CASSLVRISGANVLTF. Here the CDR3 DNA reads TGTGCCAGCAGCTTGGTTCGGATTTCTGGGGCCAACGTCCTGACTTTC.

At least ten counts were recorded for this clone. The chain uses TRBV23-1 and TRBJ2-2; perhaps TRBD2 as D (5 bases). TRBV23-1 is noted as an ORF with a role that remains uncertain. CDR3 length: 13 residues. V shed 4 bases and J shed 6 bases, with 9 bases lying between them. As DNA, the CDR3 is TGCGCCAGCAGTCGTCTAGCATCCGGGGAGCTGTTTTTT. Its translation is CASSRLASGELFF.

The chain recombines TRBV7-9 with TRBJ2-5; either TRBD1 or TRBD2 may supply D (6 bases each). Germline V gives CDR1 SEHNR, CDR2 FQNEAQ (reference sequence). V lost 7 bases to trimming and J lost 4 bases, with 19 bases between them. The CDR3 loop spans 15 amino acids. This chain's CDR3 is CASTRNGGPGETQYF. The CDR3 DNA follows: TGTGCCAGCACCCGAAATGGGGGGCCCGGAGAGACCCAGTACTTC.

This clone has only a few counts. CDR3 loop: CASSGQGPISGNTIYF. CDR3 in DNA: TGTGCCAGCAGCGGACAGGGCCCTATCTCTGGAAACACCATATATTTT. V and J are TRBV7-9 and TRBJ1-3, with TRBD1 identical over 8 bases. Germline V gene sequence: CDR1 SEHNR, CDR2 FQNEAQ (reference sequence). The CDR3 covers 16 residues. The J segment lost 0 bases and the V segment lost 5 bases, leaving 6 bases of the junction unmatched.

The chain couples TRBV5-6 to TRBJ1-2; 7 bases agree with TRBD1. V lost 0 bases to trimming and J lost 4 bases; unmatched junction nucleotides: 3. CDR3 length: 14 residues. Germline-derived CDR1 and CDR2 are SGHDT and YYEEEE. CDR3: CASSLARDSYGYTF. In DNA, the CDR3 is TGTGCCAGCAGCTTGGCGAGGGACAGCTATGGCTACACCTTC.

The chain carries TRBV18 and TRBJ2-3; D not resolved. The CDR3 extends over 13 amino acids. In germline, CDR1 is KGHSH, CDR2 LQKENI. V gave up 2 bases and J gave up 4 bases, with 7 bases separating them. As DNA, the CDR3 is TGTGCCAGCTCACCATCACGGGCAGATACGCAGTATTTT. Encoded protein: CASSPSRADTQYF. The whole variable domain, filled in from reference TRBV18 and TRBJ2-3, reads NAGVMQNPRHLVRRRGQEARLRCSPMKGHSHVYWYRQLPEEGLKFMVYLQKENIIDESGMPKERFSAEFPKEGPSILRIQQVVRGDSAAYFCASSPSRADTQYFGPGTRLTVL.

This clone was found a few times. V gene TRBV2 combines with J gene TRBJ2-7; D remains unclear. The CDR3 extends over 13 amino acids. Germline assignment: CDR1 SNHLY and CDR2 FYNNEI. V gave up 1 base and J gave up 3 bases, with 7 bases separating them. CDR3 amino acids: CASSEDRIYEQYF. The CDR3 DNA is TGTGCCAGCAGTGAAGACAGAATCTACGAGCAGTACTTC.

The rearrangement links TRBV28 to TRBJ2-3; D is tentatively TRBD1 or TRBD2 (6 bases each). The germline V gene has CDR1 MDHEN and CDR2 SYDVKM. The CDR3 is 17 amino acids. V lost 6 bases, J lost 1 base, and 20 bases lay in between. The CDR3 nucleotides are TGTGCCAGCAGAGGCCTTTTGGGGGGCGCCGGCACAGATACGCAGTATTTT. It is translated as CASRGLLGGAGTDTQYF.

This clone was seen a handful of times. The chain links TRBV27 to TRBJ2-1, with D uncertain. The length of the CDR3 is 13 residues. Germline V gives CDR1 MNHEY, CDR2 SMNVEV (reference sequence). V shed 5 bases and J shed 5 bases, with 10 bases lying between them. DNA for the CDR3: TGTGCCAGCAGTGGGATTACTAACAATGAGCAGTTCTTC. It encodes CASSGITNNEQFF.

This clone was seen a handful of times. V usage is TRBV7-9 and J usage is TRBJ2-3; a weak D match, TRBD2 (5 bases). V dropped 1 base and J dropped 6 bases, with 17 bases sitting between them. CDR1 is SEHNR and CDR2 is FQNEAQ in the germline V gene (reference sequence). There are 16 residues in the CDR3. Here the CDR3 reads CASSLGGMMSADTQYF. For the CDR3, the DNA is TGTGCCAGCAGCTTAGGAGGGATGATGAGCGCGGATACGCAGTATTTT.

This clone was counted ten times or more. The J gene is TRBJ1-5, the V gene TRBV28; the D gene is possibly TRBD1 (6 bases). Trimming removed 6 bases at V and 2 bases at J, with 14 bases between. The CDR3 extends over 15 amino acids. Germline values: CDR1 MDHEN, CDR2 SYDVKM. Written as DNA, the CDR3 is TGTGCCAGCAGCAACAGGGCATCGGGCAATCAGCCCCAGCATTTT. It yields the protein CASSNRASGNQPQHF.

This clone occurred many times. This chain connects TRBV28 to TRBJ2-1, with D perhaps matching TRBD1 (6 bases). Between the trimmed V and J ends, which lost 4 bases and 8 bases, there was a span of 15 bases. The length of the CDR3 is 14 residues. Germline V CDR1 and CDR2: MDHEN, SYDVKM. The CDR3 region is CASSWNRVGYEQFF. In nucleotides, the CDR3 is TGTGCCAGCAGTTGGAACAGGGTAGGCTATGAGCAGTTCTTC.

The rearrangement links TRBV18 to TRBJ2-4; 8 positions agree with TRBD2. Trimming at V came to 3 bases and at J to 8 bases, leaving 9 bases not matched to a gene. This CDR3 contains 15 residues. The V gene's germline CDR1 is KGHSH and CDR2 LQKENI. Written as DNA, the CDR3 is TGTGCCAGCTCACCCGCACCGCCGGGGGGGGACATTCAGTACTTC. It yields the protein CASSPAPPGGDIQYF.

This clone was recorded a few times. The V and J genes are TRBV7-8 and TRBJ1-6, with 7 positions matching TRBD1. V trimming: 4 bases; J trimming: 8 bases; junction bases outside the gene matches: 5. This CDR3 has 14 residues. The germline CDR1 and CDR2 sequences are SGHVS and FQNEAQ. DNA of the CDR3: TGTGCCAGCAGCTCGGACAGGTTCTATTCACCCCTCCACTTT. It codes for CASSSDRFYSPLHF.

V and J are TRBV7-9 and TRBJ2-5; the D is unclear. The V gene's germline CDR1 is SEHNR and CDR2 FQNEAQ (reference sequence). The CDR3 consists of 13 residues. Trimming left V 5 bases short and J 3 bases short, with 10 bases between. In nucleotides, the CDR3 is TGTGCCAGCAGCCTAACAAGAGAAGAGACCCAGTACTTC. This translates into CASSLTREETQYF.

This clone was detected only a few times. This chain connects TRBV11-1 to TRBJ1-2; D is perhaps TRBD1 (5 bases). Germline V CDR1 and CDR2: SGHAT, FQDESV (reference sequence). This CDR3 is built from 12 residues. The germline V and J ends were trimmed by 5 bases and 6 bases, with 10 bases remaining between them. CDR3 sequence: CASSADRNGYTF. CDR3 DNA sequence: TGTGCCAGCAGCGCTGACAGAAATGGCTACACCTTC. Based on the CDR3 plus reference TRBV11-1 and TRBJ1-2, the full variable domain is EAEVAQSPRYKITEKSQAVAFWCDPISGHATLYWYRQILGQGPELLVQFQDESVVDDSQLPKDRFSAERLKGVDSTLKIQPAELGDSAMYLCASSADRNGYTFGSGTRLTVV.

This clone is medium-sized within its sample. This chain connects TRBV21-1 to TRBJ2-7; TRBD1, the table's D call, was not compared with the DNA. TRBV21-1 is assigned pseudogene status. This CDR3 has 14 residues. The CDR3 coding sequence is TGTGCCAGCAGCAAGGAGACAGGGTTGGACGAGCAGTACGTC. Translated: CASSKETGLDEQYV.

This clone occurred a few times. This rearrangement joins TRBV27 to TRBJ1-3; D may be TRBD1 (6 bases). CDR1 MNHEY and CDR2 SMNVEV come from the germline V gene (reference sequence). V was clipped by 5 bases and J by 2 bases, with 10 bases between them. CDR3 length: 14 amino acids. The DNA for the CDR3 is TGTGCCAGCAGTACGGGGGGCACTGGAAACACCATATATTTT. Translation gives CASSTGGTGNTIYF.

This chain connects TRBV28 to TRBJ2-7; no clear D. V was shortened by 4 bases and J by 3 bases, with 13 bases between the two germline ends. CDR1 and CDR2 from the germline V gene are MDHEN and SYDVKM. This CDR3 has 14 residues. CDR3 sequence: CASSSASWFYEQYV. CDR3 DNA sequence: TGTGCCAGCAGTTCCGCGAGTTGGTTCTACGAGCAGTACGTC.